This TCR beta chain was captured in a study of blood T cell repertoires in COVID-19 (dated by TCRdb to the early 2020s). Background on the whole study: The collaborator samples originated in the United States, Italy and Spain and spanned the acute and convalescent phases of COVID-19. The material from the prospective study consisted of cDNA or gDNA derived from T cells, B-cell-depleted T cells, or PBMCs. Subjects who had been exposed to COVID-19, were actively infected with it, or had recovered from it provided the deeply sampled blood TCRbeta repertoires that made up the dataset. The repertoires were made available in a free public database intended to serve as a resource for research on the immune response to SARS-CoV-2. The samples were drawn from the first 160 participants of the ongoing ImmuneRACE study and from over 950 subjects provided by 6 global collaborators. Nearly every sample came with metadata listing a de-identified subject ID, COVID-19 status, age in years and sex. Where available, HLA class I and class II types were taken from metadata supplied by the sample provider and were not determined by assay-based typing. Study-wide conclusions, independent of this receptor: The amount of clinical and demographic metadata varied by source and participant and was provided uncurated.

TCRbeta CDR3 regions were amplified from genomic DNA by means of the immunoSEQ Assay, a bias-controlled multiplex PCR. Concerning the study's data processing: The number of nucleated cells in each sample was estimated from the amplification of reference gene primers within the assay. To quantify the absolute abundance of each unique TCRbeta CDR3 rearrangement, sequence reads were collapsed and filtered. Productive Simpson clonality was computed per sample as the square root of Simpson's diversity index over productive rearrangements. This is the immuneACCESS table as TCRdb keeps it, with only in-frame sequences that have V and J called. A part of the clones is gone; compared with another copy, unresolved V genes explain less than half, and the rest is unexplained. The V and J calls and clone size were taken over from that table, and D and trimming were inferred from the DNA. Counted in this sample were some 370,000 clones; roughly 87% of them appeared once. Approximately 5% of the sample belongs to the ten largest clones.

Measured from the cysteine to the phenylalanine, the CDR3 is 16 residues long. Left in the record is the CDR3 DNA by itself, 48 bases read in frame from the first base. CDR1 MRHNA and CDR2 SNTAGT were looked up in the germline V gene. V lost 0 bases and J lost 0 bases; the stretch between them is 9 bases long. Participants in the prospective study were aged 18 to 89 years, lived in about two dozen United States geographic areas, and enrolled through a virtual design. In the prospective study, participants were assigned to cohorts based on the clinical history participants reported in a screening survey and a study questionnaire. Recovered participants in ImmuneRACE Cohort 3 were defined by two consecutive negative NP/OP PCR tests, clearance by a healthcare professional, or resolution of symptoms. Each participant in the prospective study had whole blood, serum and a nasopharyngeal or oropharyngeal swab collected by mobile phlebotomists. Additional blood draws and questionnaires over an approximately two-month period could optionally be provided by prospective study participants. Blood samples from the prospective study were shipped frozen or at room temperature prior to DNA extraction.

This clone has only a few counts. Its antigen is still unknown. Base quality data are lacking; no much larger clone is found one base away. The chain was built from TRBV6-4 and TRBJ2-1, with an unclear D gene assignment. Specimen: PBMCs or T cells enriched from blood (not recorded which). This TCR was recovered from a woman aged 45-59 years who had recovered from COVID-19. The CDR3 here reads CASSDSSMSSYNEQFF. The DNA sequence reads TGTGCCAGCAGTGACTCGAGTATGAGCTCCTACAATGAGCAGTTCTTC.